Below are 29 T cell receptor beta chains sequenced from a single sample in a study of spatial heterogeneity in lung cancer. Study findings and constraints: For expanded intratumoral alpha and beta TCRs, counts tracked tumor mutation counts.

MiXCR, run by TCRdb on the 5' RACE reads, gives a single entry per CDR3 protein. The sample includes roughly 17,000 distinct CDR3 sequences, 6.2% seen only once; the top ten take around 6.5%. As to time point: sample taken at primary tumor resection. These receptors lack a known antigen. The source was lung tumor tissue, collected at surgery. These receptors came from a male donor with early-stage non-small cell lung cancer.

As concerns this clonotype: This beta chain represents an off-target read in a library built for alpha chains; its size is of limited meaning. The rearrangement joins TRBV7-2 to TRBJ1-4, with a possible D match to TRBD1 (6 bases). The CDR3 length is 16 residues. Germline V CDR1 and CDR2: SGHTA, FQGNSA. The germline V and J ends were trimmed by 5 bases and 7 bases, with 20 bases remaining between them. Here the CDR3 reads CASSRSGAGAGEKLFF. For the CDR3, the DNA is TGTGCCAGCAGCCGTAGCGGGGCGGGGGCAGGTGAAAAACTGTTTTTT.

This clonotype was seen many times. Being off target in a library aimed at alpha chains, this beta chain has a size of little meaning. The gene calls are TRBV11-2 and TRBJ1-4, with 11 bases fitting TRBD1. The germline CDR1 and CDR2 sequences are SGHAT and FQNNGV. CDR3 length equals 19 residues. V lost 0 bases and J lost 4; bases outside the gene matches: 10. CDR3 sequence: CASSLDPSRTGGDNEKLFF. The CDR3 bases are TGTGCCAGCAGCTTAGATCCTAGTCGGACAGGGGGCGATAATGAAAAACTGTTTTTT.

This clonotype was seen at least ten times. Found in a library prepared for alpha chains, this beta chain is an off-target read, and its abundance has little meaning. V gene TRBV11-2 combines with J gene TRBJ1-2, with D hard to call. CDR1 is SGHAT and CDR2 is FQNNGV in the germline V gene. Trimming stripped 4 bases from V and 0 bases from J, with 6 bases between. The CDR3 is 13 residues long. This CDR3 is CASSSSANYGYTF. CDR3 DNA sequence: TGTGCCAGCAGCTCCTCAGCTAACTATGGCTACACCTTC.

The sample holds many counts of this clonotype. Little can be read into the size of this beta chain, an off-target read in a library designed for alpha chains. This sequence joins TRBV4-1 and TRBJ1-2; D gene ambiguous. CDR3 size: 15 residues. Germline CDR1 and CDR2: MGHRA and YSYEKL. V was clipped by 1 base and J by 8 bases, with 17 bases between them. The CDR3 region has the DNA TGCGCCAGCAGCCAAGTACCGGAGGCCCCGAGAGGCTACACCTTC. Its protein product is CASSQVPEAPRGYTF.

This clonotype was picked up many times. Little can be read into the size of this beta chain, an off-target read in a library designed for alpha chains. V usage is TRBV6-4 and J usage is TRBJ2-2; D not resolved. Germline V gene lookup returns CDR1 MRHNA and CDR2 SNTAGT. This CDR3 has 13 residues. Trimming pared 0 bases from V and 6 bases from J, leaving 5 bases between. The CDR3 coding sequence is TGTGCCAGCAGTGACTCCGCGTCCGGGGAGCTGTTTTTT. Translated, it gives CASSDSASGELFF.

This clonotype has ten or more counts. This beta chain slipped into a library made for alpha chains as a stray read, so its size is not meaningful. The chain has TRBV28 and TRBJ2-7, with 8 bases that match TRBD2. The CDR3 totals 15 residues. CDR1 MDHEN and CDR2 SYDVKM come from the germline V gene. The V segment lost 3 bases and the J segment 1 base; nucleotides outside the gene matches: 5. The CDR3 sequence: CASSLAAGGSYEQYF. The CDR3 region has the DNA TGTGCCAGCAGTTTGGCCGCGGGAGGTTCCTACGAGCAGTACTTC.

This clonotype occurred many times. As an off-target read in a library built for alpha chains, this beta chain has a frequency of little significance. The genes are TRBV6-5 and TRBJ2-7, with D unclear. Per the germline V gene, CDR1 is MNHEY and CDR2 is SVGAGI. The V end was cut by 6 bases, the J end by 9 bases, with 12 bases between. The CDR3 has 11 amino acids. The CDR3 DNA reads TGTGCCAGCAGGCAGATTGGGCGGCAGTACTTC. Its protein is CASRQIGRQYF.

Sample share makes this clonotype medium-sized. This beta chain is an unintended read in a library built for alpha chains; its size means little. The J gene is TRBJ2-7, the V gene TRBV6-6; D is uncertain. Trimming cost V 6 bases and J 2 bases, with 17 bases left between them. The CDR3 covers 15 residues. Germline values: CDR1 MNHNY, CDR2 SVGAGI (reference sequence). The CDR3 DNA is TGTGCCAGCAGACAAGACCAGCGTGGCACCTACGAGCAGTACTTC. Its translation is CASRQDQRGTYEQYF.

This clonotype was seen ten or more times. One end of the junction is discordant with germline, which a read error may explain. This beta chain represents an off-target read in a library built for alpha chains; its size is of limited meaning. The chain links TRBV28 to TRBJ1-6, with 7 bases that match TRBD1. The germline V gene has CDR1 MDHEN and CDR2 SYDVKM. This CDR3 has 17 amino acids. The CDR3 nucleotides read TGTGCCAGCACTTTAACCTCCGACAGGGTGTATAATTCACCCCTCCACTTT. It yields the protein CASTLTSDRVYNSPLHF.

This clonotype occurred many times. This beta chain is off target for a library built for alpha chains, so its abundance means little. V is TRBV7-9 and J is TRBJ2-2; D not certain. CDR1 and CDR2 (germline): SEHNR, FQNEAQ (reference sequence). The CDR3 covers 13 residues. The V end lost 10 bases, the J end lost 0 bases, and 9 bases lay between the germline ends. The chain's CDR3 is CATRWTNTGELFF. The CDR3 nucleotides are TGTGCCACCCGGTGGACGAACACCGGGGAGCTGTTTTTT.

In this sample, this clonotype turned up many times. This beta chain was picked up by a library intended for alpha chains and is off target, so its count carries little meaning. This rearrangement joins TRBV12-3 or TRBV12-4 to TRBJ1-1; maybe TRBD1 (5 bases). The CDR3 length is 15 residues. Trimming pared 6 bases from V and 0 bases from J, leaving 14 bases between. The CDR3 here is CASSPGGSMNTEAFF. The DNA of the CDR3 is TGTGCCAGCAGCCCTGGGGGAAGCATGAACACTGAAGCTTTCTTT.

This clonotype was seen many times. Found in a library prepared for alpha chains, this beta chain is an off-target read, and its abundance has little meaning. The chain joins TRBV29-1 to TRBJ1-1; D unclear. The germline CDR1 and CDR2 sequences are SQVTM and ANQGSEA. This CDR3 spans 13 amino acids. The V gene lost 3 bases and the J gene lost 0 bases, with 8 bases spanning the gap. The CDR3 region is CSVDGSMNTEAFF. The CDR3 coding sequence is TGCAGCGTTGACGGGTCGATGAACACTGAAGCTTTCTTT.

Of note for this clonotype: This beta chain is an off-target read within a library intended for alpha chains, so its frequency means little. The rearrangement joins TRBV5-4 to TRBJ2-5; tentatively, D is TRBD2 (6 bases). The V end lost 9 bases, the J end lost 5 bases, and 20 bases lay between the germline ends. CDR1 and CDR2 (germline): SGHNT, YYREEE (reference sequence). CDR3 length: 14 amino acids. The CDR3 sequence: CATQSGLARETQYF. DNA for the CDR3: TGTGCCACACAGAGTGGGCTAGCGCGGGAGACCCAGTACTTC.

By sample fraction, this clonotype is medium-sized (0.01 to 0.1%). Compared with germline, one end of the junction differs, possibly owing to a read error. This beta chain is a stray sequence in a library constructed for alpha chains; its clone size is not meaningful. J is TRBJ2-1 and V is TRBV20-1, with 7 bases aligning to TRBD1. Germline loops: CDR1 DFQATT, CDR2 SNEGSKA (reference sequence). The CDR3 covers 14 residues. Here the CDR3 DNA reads TGCAGTGCGAGAGGGGGCAGATCCTACAATGAGCAGTTCTTC. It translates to CSARGGRSYNEQFF.

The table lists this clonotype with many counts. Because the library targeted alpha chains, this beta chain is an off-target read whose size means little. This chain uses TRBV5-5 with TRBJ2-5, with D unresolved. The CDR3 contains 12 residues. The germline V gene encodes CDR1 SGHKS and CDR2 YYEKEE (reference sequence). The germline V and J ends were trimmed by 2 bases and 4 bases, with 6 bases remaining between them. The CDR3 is CASSFKGETQYF. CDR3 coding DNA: TGTGCCAGCAGCTTTAAGGGAGAGACCCAGTACTTC.

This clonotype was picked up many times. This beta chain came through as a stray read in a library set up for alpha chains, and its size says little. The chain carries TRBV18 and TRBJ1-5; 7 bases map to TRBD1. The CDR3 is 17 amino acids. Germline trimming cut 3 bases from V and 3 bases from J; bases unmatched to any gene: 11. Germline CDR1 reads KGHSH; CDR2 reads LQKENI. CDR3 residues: CASSPRGGGRNNQPQHF. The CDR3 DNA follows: TGTGCCAGCTCACCCAGGGGAGGGGGCCGTAACAATCAGCCCCAGCATTTT. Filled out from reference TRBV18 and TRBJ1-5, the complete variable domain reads NAGVMQNPRHLVRRRGQEARLRCSPMKGHSHVYWYRQLPEEGLKFMVYLQKENIIDESGMPKERFSAEFPKEGPSILRIQQVVRGDSAAYFCASSPRGGGRNNQPQHFGDGTRLSIL.

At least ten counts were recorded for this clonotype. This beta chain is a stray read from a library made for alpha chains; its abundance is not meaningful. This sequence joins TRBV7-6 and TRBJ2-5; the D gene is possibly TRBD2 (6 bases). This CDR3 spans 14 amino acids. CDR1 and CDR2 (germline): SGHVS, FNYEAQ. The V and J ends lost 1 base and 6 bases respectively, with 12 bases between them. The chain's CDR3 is CASSLEASEKTQYF. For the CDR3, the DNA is TGTGCCAGCAGCTTAGAGGCTAGCGAGAAGACCCAGTACTTC.

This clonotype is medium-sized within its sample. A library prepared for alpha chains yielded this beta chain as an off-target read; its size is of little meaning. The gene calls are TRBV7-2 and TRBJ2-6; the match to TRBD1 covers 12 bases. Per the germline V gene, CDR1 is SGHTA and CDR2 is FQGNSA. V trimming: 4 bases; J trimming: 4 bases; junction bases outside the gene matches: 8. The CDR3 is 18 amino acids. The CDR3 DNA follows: TGTGCCAGCAGCTCCCCGGGACAGGGGGCGGAAGGGGCCAACGTCCTGACTTTC. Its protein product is CASSSPGQGAEGANVLTF.

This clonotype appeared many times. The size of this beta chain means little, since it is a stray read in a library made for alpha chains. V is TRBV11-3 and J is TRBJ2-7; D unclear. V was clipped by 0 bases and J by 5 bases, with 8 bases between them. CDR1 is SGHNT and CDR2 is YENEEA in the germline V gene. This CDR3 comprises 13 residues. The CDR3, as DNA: TGTGCCAGCAGCTTAGAGGGCGGTAACGAGCAGTACTTC. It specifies CASSLEGGNEQYF.

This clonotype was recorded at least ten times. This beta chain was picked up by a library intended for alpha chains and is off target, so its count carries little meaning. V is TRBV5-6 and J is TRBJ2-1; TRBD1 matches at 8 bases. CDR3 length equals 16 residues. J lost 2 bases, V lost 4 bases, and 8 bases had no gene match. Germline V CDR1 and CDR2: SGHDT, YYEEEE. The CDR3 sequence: CASSALQGVPYNEQFF. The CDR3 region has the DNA TGTGCCAGCAGCGCACTACAGGGGGTCCCCTACAATGAGCAGTTCTTC.

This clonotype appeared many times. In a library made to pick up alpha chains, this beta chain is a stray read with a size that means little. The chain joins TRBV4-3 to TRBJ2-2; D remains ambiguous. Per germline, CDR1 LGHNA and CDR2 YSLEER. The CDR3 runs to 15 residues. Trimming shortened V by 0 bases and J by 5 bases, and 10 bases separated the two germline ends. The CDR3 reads CASSQDSFWTGELFF. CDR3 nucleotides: TGCGCCAGCAGCCAAGATAGTTTTTGGACCGGGGAGCTGTTTTTT.

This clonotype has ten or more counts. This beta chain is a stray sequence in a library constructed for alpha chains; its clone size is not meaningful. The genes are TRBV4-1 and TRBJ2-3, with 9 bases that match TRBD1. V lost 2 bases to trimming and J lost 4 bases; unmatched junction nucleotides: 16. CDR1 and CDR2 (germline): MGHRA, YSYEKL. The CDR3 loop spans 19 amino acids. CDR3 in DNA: TGCGCCAGCAGCCAACACCAAGGTCGAGGGACAGGGATCGCAGATACGCAGTATTTT. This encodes CASSQHQGRGTGIADTQYF.

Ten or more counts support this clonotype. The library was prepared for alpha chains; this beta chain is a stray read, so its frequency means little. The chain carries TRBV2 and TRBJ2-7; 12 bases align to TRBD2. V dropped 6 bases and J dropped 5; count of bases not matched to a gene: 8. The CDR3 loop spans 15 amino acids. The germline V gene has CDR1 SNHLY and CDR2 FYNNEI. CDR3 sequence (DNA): TGTGCCAGCAGCGTAGGACTAGCGGGGAGCAACGAGCAGTACTTC. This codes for CASSVGLAGSNEQYF.

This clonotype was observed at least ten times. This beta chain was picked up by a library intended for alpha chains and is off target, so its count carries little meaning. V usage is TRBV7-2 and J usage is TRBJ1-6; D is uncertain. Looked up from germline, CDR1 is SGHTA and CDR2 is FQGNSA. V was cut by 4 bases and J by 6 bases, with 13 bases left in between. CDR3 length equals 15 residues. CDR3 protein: CASSSRQGINSPLHF. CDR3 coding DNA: TGTGCCAGCAGCTCCCGACAAGGAATTAATTCACCCCTCCACTTT.

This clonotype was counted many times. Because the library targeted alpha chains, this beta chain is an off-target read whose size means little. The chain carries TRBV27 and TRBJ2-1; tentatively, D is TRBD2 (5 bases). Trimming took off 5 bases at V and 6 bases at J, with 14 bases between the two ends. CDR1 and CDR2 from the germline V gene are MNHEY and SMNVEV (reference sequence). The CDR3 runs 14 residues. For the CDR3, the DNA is TGTGCCAGCAGTCGGCCGGGAAAGAGCAATGAGCAGTTCTTC. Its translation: CASSRPGKSNEQFF.

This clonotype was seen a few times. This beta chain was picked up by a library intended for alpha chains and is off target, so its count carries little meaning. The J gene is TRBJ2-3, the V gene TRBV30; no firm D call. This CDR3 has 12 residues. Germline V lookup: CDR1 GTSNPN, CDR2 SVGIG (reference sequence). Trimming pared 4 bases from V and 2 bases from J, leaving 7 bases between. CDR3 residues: CAWKAYTDTQYF. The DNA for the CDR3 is TGTGCCTGGAAGGCCTACACAGATACGCAGTATTTT.

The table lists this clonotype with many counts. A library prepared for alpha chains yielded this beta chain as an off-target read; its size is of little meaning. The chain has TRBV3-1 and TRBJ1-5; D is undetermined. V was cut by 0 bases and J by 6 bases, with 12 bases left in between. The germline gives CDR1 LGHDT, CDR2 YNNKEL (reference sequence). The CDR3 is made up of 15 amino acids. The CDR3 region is CASSQDRRFGQPQHF. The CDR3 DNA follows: TGTGCCAGCAGCCAAGATCGGCGGTTCGGTCAGCCCCAGCATTTT.

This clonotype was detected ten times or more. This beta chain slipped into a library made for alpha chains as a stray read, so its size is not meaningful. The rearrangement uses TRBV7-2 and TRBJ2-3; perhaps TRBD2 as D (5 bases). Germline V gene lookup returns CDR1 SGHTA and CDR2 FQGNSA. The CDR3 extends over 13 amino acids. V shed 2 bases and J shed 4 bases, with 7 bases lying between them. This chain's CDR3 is CASSLTLADTQYF. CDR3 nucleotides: TGTGCCAGCAGCTTAACACTAGCAGATACGCAGTATTTT.

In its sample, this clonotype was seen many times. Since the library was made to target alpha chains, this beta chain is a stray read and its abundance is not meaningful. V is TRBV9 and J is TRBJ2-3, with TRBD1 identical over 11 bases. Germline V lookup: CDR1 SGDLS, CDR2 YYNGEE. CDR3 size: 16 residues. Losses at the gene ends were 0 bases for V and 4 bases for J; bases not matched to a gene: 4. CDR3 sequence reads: CASSVAPGQGADTQYF. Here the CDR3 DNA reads TGTGCCAGCAGCGTAGCCCCGGGACAGGGGGCAGATACGCAGTATTTT.